What follows are 20 T cell receptor beta chains derived from one specimen sequenced in a study of blood T cell repertoires in COVID-19. Data came from immunoSEQ multiplex PCR; TCRdb stores just in-frame clones and leaves some out. In the table there are about 160,000 clones, around 89% of which are singletons. Sequenced material: PBMCs or T cells enriched from blood (not recorded which). The receptors were gathered from a woman in her fifties or sixties who had recovered from COVID-19.

CDR3 amino acids: CATSKVRGQLYEQYF. The CDR3 DNA follows: TGTGCCACCAGCAAGGTACGGGGACAGTTATACGAGCAGTACTTC. J is TRBJ2-7 and V is TRBV15; 7 bases match TRBD1. The junction had 10 bases not matched to a gene; V was cut back by 4 bases and J by 4 bases. The CDR3 loop spans 15 amino acids. The germline gives CDR1 LNHNV, CDR2 YYDKDF (reference sequence). Drawing the rest from reference TRBV15 and TRBJ2-7, the complete variable domain is DAMVIQNPRYQVTQFGKPVTLSCSQTLNHNVMYWYQQKSSQAPKLLFHYYDKDFNNEADTPDNFQSRRPNTSFCFLDIRSPGLGDTAMYLCATSKVRGQLYEQYFGPGTRLTVT.

The chain has TRBV6-5 and TRBJ1-1; D is unclear. Germline V gene sequence: CDR1 MNHEY, CDR2 SVGAGI. Trimming removed 2 bases from V and 8 bases from J, with 9 bases in between. The CDR3 length is 12 residues. Here the CDR3 reads CASSYAYGEAFF. CDR3 in DNA: TGTGCCAGCAGTTACGCCTACGGGGAAGCTTTCTTT.

The V gene is TRBV5-6, the J gene TRBJ2-7; D possibly corresponds to TRBD2 (6 bases). Between the trimmed V and J ends, which lost 3 bases and 2 bases, there was a span of 21 bases. The CDR3 contains 17 residues. Germline V lookup: CDR1 SGHDT, CDR2 YYEEEE. CDR3 DNA: TGTGCCAGCAGCTCTCCTTTCGGGGGACCCCGGCCCTACGAGCAGTACTTC. Amino acid sequence: CASSSPFGGPRPYEQYF.

V gene TRBV19 combines with J gene TRBJ2-3, with 9 positions matching TRBD1. The CDR3 totals 16 residues. Germline-derived CDR1 and CDR2 are LNHDA and SQIVND (reference sequence). Trimming removed 4 bases from V and 5 bases from J; junction bases left unmatched: 10. The CDR3 here is CASSSGTGTVGDTQYF. The CDR3 bases are TGTGCCAGTAGTAGCGGGACAGGGACGGTGGGAGATACGCAGTATTTT.

This clone came up a few times. This chain connects TRBV13 to TRBJ1-5; 7 bases map to TRBD1. J was trimmed by 2 bases and V by 5 bases; bases with no gene match: 3. CDR1 is PRHDT and CDR2 is FYEKMQ in the germline V gene (reference sequence). This CDR3 region has 14 residues. This chain's CDR3 is CASSTQGRNQPQHF. For the CDR3, the DNA is TGTGCCAGCAGCACACAGGGGCGCAATCAGCCCCAGCATTTT.

The rearrangement joins TRBV6-6 to TRBJ1-3; D might be TRBD1 (6 bases). CDR1 MNHNY and CDR2 SVGAGI come from the germline V gene (reference sequence). The CDR3 is made up of 15 amino acids. Between the trimmed V and J ends, which lost 2 bases and 1 base, there was a span of 9 bases. In nucleotides, the CDR3 is TGTGCCAGCAGTTACCCCACAGGGTCTGGAAACACCATATATTTT. Protein product: CASSYPTGSGNTIYF.

V and J are TRBV3-1 (or the pseudogene TRBV3-2) and TRBJ1-2; D is perhaps TRBD1 (5 bases). The V end lost 5 bases, the J end lost 2 bases, and 9 bases lay between the germline ends. Germline V CDR1 and CDR2: LGHDT, YNNKEL (reference sequence). The CDR3 is made up of 13 amino acids. In nucleotides, the CDR3 is TGTGCCAGCAGCGAAAGGGGAAACTATGGCTACACCTTC. This sequence encodes CASSERGNYGYTF.

This clone was seen more than once but under ten times. The V and J genes are TRBV15 and TRBJ1-4; no firm D call. V lost 0 bases to trimming and J lost 5 bases, with 10 bases between them. From germline, CDR1 is LNHNV and CDR2 YYDKDF (reference sequence). The length of the CDR3 is 15 residues. CDR3 sequence: CATSRDGQHNEKLFF. The CDR3 DNA follows: TGTGCCACCAGCAGAGATGGTCAACACAATGAAAAACTGTTTTTT.

V is TRBV15 and J is TRBJ2-1, with 7 positions matching TRBD1. The ends lost 0 bases at V and 0 bases at J; junction bases unmatched: 8. Germline loops: CDR1 LNHNV, CDR2 YYDKDF (reference sequence). The length of the CDR3 is 18 residues. The CDR3 reads CATSRDTTGPDSYNEQFF. The CDR3 DNA reads as TGTGCCACCAGCAGAGATACGACAGGGCCAGACTCCTACAATGAGCAGTTCTTC.

The rearrangement joins TRBV14 to TRBJ2-2, with 8 bases matching TRBD1. Losses at the gene ends were 5 bases for V and 3 bases for J; bases not matched to a gene: 2. Germline loops: CDR1 SGHDN, CDR2 FVKESK. CDR3 length equals 14 residues. CDR3 nucleotide sequence: TGTGCCAGCAGCGACAGGGGCTACACCGGGGAGCTGTTTTTT. This translates into CASSDRGYTGELFF.

The chain carries TRBV10-3 and TRBJ2-1, with D perhaps matching TRBD2 (5 bases). This CDR3 has 13 residues. Germline V gene sequence: CDR1 ENHRY, CDR2 SYGVKD. The ends were cut back, 6 bases at V and 5 bases at J, with 11 bases in the middle. The CDR3, as DNA: TGTGCCATCAGCGGGGAAATGGACAATGAGCAGTTCTTC. It codes for CAISGEMDNEQFF.

The chain carries TRBV10-3 and TRBJ1-2, with TRBD1 matching over 7 bases. This CDR3 comprises 15 residues. Germline lookup yields CDR1 ENHRY and CDR2 SYGVKD. V gave up 10 bases and J gave up 0 bases; unmatched junction bases: 11. CDR3 bases: TGTGCCACCCGAGAAGGGACAGCTTCTAACTATGGCTACACCTTC. Its protein product is CATREGTASNYGYTF.

This clone was counted a single time. The rearrangement joins TRBV5-5 to TRBJ2-3, with 9 bases that match TRBD2. Germline V gene lookup returns CDR1 SGHKS and CDR2 YYEKEE (reference sequence). CDR3 size: 18 residues. Trimming cost V 3 bases and J 0 bases; bases outside gene matches: 11. As DNA, the CDR3 is TGTGCCAGCAGCTCGCCGACCCTGGGACTAGCAAGCACAGATACGCAGTATTTT. As protein: CASSSPTLGLASTDTQYF.

This sequence joins TRBV19 and TRBJ1-5; 7 nucleotides line up with TRBD1. Germline V gene data show CDR1 as LNHDA and CDR2 as SQIVND (reference sequence). V shed 8 bases and J 4 bases; nucleotides not matched to a gene: 14. The CDR3 has 16 residues. The CDR3 region is CASSAPGTVFNQPQHF. The CDR3 DNA follows: TGTGCCAGTTCAGCCCCCGGGACAGTCTTTAATCAGCCCCAGCATTTT.

Many counts were recorded for this clone. The chain couples TRBV9 to TRBJ2-3; D perhaps matches TRBD1 (7 bases). The CDR3 sequence is 16 residues long. The V end was cut by 0 bases, the J end by 4 bases, with 15 bases between. Germline values: CDR1 SGDLS, CDR2 YYNGEE. CDR3 sequence (DNA): TGTGCCAGCAGCGTAGACAGGCAGGGGGGCCCAGATACGCAGTATTTT. Translated, it gives CASSVDRQGGPDTQYF.

This chain connects TRBV7-9 to TRBJ2-1; D is unclear. Germline V lookup: CDR1 SEHNR, CDR2 FQNEAQ (reference sequence). The CDR3 has 12 amino acids. The V and J ends lost 2 bases and 6 bases respectively, with 5 bases between them. CDR3 sequence reads: CASSLTPNEQFF. CDR3 DNA sequence: TGTGCCAGCAGCTTAACTCCCAATGAGCAGTTCTTC.

In its sample, this clone was seen a few times. The CDR3 sequence: CASSQEIDRTGELFF. Written as DNA, the CDR3 is TGTGCCAGCAGCCAGGAAATTGACAGGACCGGGGAGCTGTTTTTT. The genes are TRBV4-2 and TRBJ2-2; maybe TRBD1 (6 bases). Trimming removed 3 bases at V and 5 bases at J, with 13 bases between. This CDR3 is built from 15 residues. Germline loops: CDR1 LGHNA, CDR2 YNFKEQ.

The V and J genes are TRBV24-1 and TRBJ2-2, with 7 bases that match TRBD1. Germline V gives CDR1 KGHDR, CDR2 SFDVKD. Germline trimming cut 9 bases from V and 5 bases from J; bases unmatched to any gene: 8. This CDR3 comprises 14 residues. The CDR3 loop is CATSGPGGTGELFF. The CDR3 DNA reads as TGTGCCACCTCGGGTCCAGGGGGAACCGGGGAGCTGTTTTTT.

This chain uses TRBV7-2 with TRBJ2-4; TRBD2 matches at 11 bases. V lost 3 bases to trimming and J lost 0 bases; unmatched junction nucleotides: 1. The germline CDR1 and CDR2 sequences are SGHTA and FQGNSA. This CDR3 has 16 residues. CDR3 coding DNA: TGTGCCAGCAGCTTCGGACTAGCGGGAGCCAAAAACATTCAGTACTTC. Translated: CASSFGLAGAKNIQYF.

The chain uses TRBV6-5 and TRBJ1-4; D gene ambiguous. Germline CDR1 is MNHEY and CDR2 is SVGAGI. The CDR3 has 13 residues. V lost 2 bases and J lost 5, with 6 bases in between. The DNA of the CDR3 is TGTGCCAGCAGTTACCGCGTGAATGAAAAACTGTTTTTT. This gives the protein CASSYRVNEKLFF.